The 27 T cell receptor beta chains presented below share a single source sample, sequenced in a study of T cells in Graves' hyperthyroidism and ophthalmopathy. Amplified TCR beta CDR3 regions derived from RNA transcripts. With the HTBI primer set, the TCR CDR3 went through a first round of RT-PCR. TCRdb redid the calling of the multiplex PCR reads with MiXCR, one entry per CDR3 protein. The table records about 350,000 distinct CDR3 sequences, around 14% of them present only once. The specimen was blood. The receptors derive from a woman under 40 with Graves' hyperthyroidism.

This clonotype was counted only a few times. V and J are TRBV5-1 and TRBJ2-3; D might be TRBD1 (6 bases). CDR3 length: 16 residues. The germline gives CDR1 SGHRS, CDR2 YFSETQ. Trimming took off 1 base at V and 3 bases at J, with 15 bases between the two ends. CDR3 sequence reads: CASSLQDRGGTDTQYF. Here the CDR3 DNA reads TGCGCCAGCAGCTTGCAGGACAGAGGAGGTACAGATACGCAGTATTTT.

This clonotype was seen only a few times. The chain links TRBV9 to TRBJ2-7, with TRBD1 matching over 8 bases. The V segment lost 0 bases and the J segment 7 bases; nucleotides outside the gene matches: 6. This CDR3 spans 14 amino acids. Germline-derived CDR1 and CDR2 are SGDLS and YYNGEE. The CDR3 DNA is TGTGCCAGCAGCGTAGGGGGCGGGACAGGAGAGCAGTACTTC. Translating it yields CASSVGGGTGEQYF.

A few counts support this clonotype. The chain employs TRBV3-1 and TRBJ1-5; TRBD1 might be the D (6 bases). Germline assignment: CDR1 LGHDT and CDR2 YNNKEL (reference sequence). This CDR3 spans 16 amino acids. V lost 4 bases, J lost 4 bases, and 17 bases lay in between. This CDR3 is CASSPGKYRVNQPQHF. The CDR3 coding sequence is TGTGCCAGCAGCCCAGGTAAATACAGGGTAAATCAGCCCCAGCATTTT.

The V gene is TRBV20-1, the J gene TRBJ2-7; 10 nucleotides agree with TRBD2. The CDR3 contains 16 residues. Germline trimming cut 4 bases from V and 6 bases from J; bases unmatched to any gene: 15. Germline CDR1 reads DFQATT; CDR2 reads SNEGSKA (reference sequence). CDR3 DNA sequence: TGCAGTGCTAATCGACTAGCGGGCTACGTAGGATCCGAGCAGTACTTC. This codes for CSANRLAGYVGSEQYF.

The CDR3 protein is CATKTSEGAANTEAFF. The CDR3 bases are TGTGCCACCAAGACATCCGAGGGGGCGGCGAACACTGAAGCTTTCTTT. The V and J genes are TRBV6-1 and TRBJ1-1; 7 bases are shared with TRBD1. The CDR3 totals 16 residues. Trimming removed 10 bases from V and 1 base from J; junction bases left unmatched: 15. Germline assignment: CDR1 MNHNS and CDR2 SASEGT.

In this sample, this clonotype turned up many times. The J gene is TRBJ2-5, the V gene TRBV12-3 or TRBV12-4; 9 nucleotides line up with TRBD2. The junction had 0 bases not matched to a gene; V was cut back by 3 bases and J by 4 bases. This CDR3 has 13 residues. The CDR3 nucleotides read TGTGCCAGCAGTTTTAGCGGGAGAGAGACCCAGTACTTC. It translates to CASSFSGRETQYF.

This clonotype was observed at least ten times. The genes are TRBV28 and TRBJ1-1; D gene uncertain. There are 15 residues in the CDR3. The germline gives CDR1 MDHEN, CDR2 SYDVKM. Between the trimmed V and J ends, which lost 5 bases and 2 bases, there was a span of 15 bases. As DNA, the CDR3 is TGTGCCAGCAGTCCCCGGGTAGACGTAAACACTGAAGCTTTCTTT. It encodes CASSPRVDVNTEAFF. The entire variable domain, with the rest obtained from reference TRBV28 and TRBJ1-1, is as follows: DVKVTQSSRYLVKRTGEKVFLECVQDMDHENMFWYRQDPGLGLRLIYFSYDVKMKEKGDIPEGYSVSREKKERFSLILESASTNQTSMYLCASSPRVDVNTEAFFGQGTRLTVV.

In this sample, this clonotype turned up many times. The chain has TRBV24-1 and TRBJ1-5; the D is unclear. The CDR3 runs 12 residues. Germline CDR1 reads KGHDR; CDR2 reads SFDVKD. V lost 7 bases and J lost 4, with 7 bases in between. In DNA, the CDR3 is TGTGCCACCAGCCGCGAGAATCAGCCCCAGCATTTT. It encodes CATSRENQPQHF.

This clonotype has a handful of counts. The rearrangement uses TRBV4-2 and TRBJ2-7, with a tentative D call TRBD1 (6 bases). The V gene's germline CDR1 is LGHNA and CDR2 YNFKEQ. V dropped 0 bases and J dropped 5 bases, with 8 bases sitting between them. The CDR3 is 13 amino acids. CDR3 nucleotide sequence: TGTGCCAGCAGCCAAGAGGCAGGGGACGAGCAGTACTTC. It codes for CASSQEAGDEQYF.

The sample holds a few counts of this clonotype. No DNA is shown, since the ends of the CDR3 on it are uncertain; the CDR3 is the one TCRdb lists. Here the CDR3 reads CASSFGEGYEQYF. The chain employs TRBV12-3 or TRBV12-4 and TRBJ2-7. The CDR3 has 13 residues if both end residues are counted.

A note on this clonotype: Being one base from a much bigger clone, this may be a read error. The rearrangement links TRBV11-2 to TRBJ2-4; no reliable D call. V dropped 0 bases and J dropped 6 bases, with 9 bases sitting between them. This CDR3 has 14 residues. The V gene's germline CDR1 is SGHAT and CDR2 FQNNGV. The CDR3 region has the DNA TGTGCCAGCAGCTTAGAAATGGGTGCAAACATTCAGTACTTC. Translation gives CASSLEMGANIQYF.

This clonotype was seen many times. This chain joins TRBV27 and TRBJ1-1; no reliable D call. CDR1 MNHEY and CDR2 SMNVEV come from the germline V gene (reference sequence). This CDR3 has 13 residues. With 9 bases removed from V and 0 bases from J, the gap between germline ends came to 11 bases. CDR3 residues: CASKSLVNTEAFF. CDR3 sequence (DNA): TGTGCCAGTAAGTCCTTGGTGAACACTGAAGCTTTCTTT.

The chain carries TRBV25-1 and TRBJ2-7; 10 bases line up with TRBD2. The germline gives CDR1 MGHDK, CDR2 SYGVNS. This CDR3 has 18 amino acids. V was clipped by 3 bases and J by 6 bases; unmatched bases: 17. The CDR3 nucleotides are TGTGCCAGCAGTGACCGACGGCCTAGCGGGGGTCTCCGGGGCGAGCAGTACTTC. Translated: CASSDRRPSGGLRGEQYF.

The chain combines TRBV7-9 with TRBJ2-2; D uncertain. In germline, CDR1 is SEHNR, CDR2 FQNEAQ (reference sequence). The V end was cut by 1 base, the J end by 1 base, with 7 bases between. The CDR3 length is 15 residues. CDR3 sequence (DNA): TGTGCCAGCAGCTTAGGCCCAAGGAACACCGGGGAGCTGTTTTTT. Translation gives CASSLGPRNTGELFF.

The chain links TRBV30 to TRBJ1-5; TRBD1 agrees at 7 bases. This CDR3 region has 14 residues. V trimming: 0 bases; J trimming: 4 bases; junction bases outside the gene matches: 3. Germline CDR1 is GTSNPN and CDR2 is SVGIG (reference sequence). The CDR3 region has the DNA TGTGCCTGGAGTGTAAGGACAGGTAATCAGCCCCAGCATTTT. Residues: CAWSVRTGNQPQHF.

Points on this clonotype: A much larger clone lies a single base off, so this may be a read error. The chain has TRBV20-1 and TRBJ1-1, with unresolved D. Germline CDR1 reads DFQATT; CDR2 reads SNEGSKA (reference sequence). Deletions cut 3 bases from V and 11 bases from J, with 28 bases between. This CDR3 has 16 amino acids. The DNA for the CDR3 is TGCAGTGCTAGTCTCGAGTTCATAGGGCCCCTTTTGACGGCTTTCTTT. Its translation: CSASLEFIGPLLTAFF.

The table lists this clonotype with a few counts. The chain has TRBV30 and TRBJ2-1; 9 nucleotides align to TRBD1. The CDR3 is 16 residues long. V lost 0 bases and J lost 1; bases outside the gene matches: 4. Germline loops: CDR1 GTSNPN, CDR2 SVGIG (reference sequence). The CDR3 nucleotides read TGTGCCTGGAGTGTCGCAGACAGGGGGTCCTACAATGAGCAGTTCTTC. This gives the protein CAWSVADRGSYNEQFF.

This clonotype was seen a handful of times. The chain is built from TRBV14 and TRBJ1-4; perhaps TRBD1 as D (6 bases). Germline-derived CDR1 and CDR2 are SGHDN and FVKESK. The CDR3 covers 17 residues. Trimming removed 0 bases at V and 7 bases at J, with 18 bases between. The CDR3 DNA reads TGTGCCAGCAGCCAAGATCGCCAGGGGATCCGGAGTGAAAAACTGTTTTTT. Encoded protein: CASSQDRQGIRSEKLFF.

With regard to this clonotype: A much larger clone lies one base from this, so it may be a read error. The chain couples TRBV28 to TRBJ2-5, with no clear D. CDR1 MDHEN and CDR2 SYDVKM come from the germline V gene. The CDR3 length is 11 residues. V was trimmed by 11 bases and J by 0 bases, leaving 7 bases between them. The CDR3 DNA reads as TGTGCCGGCAACCACCAAGAGACCCAGTACTTC. Translating it yields CAGNHQETQYF.

The chain couples TRBV18 to TRBJ2-5; D possibly corresponds to TRBD1 (7 bases). Germline CDR1 KGHSH, CDR2 LQKENI. The CDR3 contains 17 residues. V was shortened by 1 base and J by 4 bases, with 19 bases between the two germline ends. CDR3 loop: CASSPLEGAGVGETQYF. The CDR3 DNA reads as TGTGCCAGCTCACCACTGGAGGGGGCTGGGGTCGGAGAGACCCAGTACTTC.

This clonotype was counted only a few times. This chain uses TRBV30 with TRBJ1-3, with D unresolved. Germline CDR1 reads GTSNPN; CDR2 reads SVGIG (reference sequence). Between the trimmed V and J ends, which lost 2 bases and 0 bases, there was a span of 11 bases. The CDR3 contains 15 residues. The CDR3 spells CAWSKSSSSGNTIYF. The CDR3 DNA reads as TGTGCCTGGAGTAAAAGTTCCAGCTCTGGAAACACCATATATTTT.

A single count supports this clonotype. The chain is built from TRBV4-2 and TRBJ2-7; D remains unclear. The CDR3 is 15 amino acids. Germline V gene data show CDR1 as LGHNA and CDR2 as YNFKEQ. Trimming pared 5 bases from V and 4 bases from J, leaving 18 bases between. CDR3 sequence reads: CASSTWWGIEYEQYF. In nucleotides, the CDR3 is TGTGCCAGCAGCACCTGGTGGGGAATCGAATACGAGCAGTACTTC.

This clonotype was counted at least ten times. The chain combines TRBV10-3 with TRBJ2-5; TRBD2 aligns across 7 bases. Germline loops: CDR1 ENHRY, CDR2 SYGVKD. J was trimmed by 4 bases and V by 6 bases; bases with no gene match: 8. This CDR3 has 14 residues. CDR3: CAISASGGRETQYF. CDR3 in DNA: TGTGCCATCAGCGCCTCGGGGGGAAGAGAGACCCAGTACTTC.

The chain combines TRBV28 with TRBJ2-7, with 8 bases that match TRBD1. The CDR3 sequence is 14 residues long. CDR1 MDHEN and CDR2 SYDVKM come from the germline V gene. V gave up 8 bases and J gave up 3 bases; unmatched junction bases: 9. CDR3 protein: CASEPGTGGYEQYF. The CDR3 bases are TGTGCCAGCGAGCCCGGGACAGGAGGCTACGAGCAGTACTTC.

This clonotype was seen at least ten times. The chain couples TRBV6-1 to TRBJ2-1; D perhaps matches TRBD1 (5 bases). The CDR3 extends over 16 amino acids. CDR1 is MNHNS and CDR2 is SASEGT in the germline V gene. Trimming left V 5 bases short and J 0 bases short, with 14 bases between. Here the CDR3 reads CASSLGHMSSYNEQFF. The CDR3 DNA reads as TGTGCCAGCAGTCTCGGACATATGAGCTCCTACAATGAGCAGTTCTTC.

Many counts were recorded for this clonotype. This chain links TRBV7-2 with TRBJ1-2; the D gene is possibly TRBD1 (5 bases). CDR1 and CDR2 (germline): SGHTA, FQGNSA. The CDR3 runs to 15 residues. V lost 1 base, J lost 4 bases, and 13 bases lay in between. The CDR3 protein is CASSLGGWGTYGYTF. CDR3 sequence (DNA): TGTGCCAGCAGCTTAGGTGGTTGGGGGACCTATGGCTACACCTTC.

V is TRBV7-2 and J is TRBJ2-7; TRBD2 matches at 7 bases. This CDR3 has 13 residues. CDR1 is SGHTA and CDR2 is FQGNSA in the germline V gene. With 8 bases clipped from V and 4 bases from J, the junction kept 8 bases outside the gene matches. CDR3: CASESSGGYEQYF. In DNA, the CDR3 is TGTGCCAGCGAGTCTAGCGGAGGATACGAGCAGTACTTC.